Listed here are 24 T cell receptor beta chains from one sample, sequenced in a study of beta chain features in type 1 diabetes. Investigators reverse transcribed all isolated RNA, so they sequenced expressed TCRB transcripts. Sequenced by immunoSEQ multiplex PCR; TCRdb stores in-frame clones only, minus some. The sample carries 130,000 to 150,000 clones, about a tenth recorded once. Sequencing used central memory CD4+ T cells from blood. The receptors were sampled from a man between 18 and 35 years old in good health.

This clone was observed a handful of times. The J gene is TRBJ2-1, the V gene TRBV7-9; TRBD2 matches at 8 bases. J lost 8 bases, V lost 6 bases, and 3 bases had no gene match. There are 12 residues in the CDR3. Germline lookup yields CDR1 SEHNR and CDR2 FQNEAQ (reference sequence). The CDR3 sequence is CASRRGGDEQFF. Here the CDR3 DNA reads TGTGCCAGCAGACGGGGGGGAGATGAGCAGTTCTTC.

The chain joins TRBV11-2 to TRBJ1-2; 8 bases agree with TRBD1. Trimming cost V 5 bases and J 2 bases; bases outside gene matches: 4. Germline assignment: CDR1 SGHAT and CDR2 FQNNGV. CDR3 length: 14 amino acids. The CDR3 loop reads CASSPDRANYGYTF. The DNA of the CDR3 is TGTGCCAGCAGCCCGGACAGGGCAAACTATGGCTACACCTTC.

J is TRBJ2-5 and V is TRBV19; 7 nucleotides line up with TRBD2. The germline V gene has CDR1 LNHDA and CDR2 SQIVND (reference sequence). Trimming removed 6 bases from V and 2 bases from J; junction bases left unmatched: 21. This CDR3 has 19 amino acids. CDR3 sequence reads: CASSRTGTTYVAGQETQYF. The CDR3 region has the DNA TGTGCCAGTAGCCGAACCGGGACTACTTACGTCGCAGGGCAAGAGACCCAGTACTTC.

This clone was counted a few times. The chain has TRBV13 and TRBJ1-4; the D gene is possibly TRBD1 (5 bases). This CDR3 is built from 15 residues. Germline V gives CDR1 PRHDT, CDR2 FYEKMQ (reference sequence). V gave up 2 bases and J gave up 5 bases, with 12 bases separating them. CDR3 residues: CASSLKGAGNEKLFF. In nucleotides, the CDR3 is TGTGCCAGCAGCTTAAAAGGGGCAGGGAATGAAAAACTGTTTTTT.

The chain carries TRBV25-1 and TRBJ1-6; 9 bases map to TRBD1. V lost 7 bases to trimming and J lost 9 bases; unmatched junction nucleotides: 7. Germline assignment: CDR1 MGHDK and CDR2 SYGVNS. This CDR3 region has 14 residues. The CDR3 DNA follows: TGTGCCAGCAACGGACAGGGGATGTCTTCACCCCTCCACTTT. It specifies CASNGQGMSSPLHF.

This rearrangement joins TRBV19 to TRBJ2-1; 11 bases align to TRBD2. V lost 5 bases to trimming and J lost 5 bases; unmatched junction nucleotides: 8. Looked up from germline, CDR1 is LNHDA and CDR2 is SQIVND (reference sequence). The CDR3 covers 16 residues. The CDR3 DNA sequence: TGTGCCAGTAGTGGTCCTAGCGGGGGGCTGCACAATGAGCAGTTCTTC. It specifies CASSGPSGGLHNEQFF.

In DNA, the CDR3 is TGTGCCAGCAGTGAAGCGCTCGAGACAGCCGAGCAGTACTTC. It translates to CASSEALETAEQYF. V usage is TRBV2 and J usage is TRBJ2-7, with D tentatively TRBD1 (5 bases). V was cut by 0 bases and J by 6 bases, with 12 bases left in between. Germline assignment: CDR1 SNHLY and CDR2 FYNNEI. This CDR3 is built from 14 residues.

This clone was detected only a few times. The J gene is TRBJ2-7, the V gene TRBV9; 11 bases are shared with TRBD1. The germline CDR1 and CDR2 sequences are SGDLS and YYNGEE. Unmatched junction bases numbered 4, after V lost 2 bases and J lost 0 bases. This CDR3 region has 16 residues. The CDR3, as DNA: TGTGCCAGCAGCGTTGGGGGGACAGGGGGCTCCTACGAGCAGTACTTC. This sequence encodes CASSVGGTGGSYEQYF.

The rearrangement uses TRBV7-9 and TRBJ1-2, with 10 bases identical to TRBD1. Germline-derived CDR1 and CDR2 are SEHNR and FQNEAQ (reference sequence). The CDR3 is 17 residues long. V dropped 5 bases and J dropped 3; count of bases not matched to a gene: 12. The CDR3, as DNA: TGTGCCAGCAGCCCTCGACCGGGACAGGGGACCGACTATGGCTACACCTTC. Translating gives CASSPRPGQGTDYGYTF.

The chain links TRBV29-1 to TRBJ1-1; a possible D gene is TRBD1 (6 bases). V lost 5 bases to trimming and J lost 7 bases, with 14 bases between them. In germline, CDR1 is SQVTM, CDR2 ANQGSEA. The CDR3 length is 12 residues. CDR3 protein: CSVSTGEVEAFF. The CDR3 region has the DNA TGCAGCGTTTCGACAGGAGAGGTTGAAGCTTTCTTT.

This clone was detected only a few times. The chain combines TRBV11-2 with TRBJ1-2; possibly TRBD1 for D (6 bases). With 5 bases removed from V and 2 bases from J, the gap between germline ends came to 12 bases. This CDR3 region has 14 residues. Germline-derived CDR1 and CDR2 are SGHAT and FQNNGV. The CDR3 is CASSPGQNNYGYTF. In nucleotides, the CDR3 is TGTGCCAGCAGCCCTGGACAGAACAACTATGGCTACACCTTC.

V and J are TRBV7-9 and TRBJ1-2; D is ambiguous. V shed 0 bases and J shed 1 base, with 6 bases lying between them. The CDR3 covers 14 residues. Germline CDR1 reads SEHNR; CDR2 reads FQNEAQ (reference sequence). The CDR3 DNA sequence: TGTGCCAGCAGCTTAGCCGTATTTAACTATGGCTACACCTTC. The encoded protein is CASSLAVFNYGYTF.

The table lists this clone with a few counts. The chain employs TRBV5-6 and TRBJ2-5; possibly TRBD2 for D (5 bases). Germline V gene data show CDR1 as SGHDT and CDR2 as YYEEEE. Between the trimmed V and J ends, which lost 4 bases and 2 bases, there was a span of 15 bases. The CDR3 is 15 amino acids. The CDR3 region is CASSLRDPLQETQYF. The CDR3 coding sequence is TGTGCCAGCAGCCTCCGGGATCCACTTCAAGAGACCCAGTACTTC. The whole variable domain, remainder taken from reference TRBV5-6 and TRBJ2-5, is DAGVTQSPTHLIKTRGQQVTLRCSPKSGHDTVSWYQQALGQGPQFIFQYYEEEERQRGNFPDRFSGHQFPNYSSELNVNALLLGDSALYLCASSLRDPLQETQYFGPGTRLLVL.

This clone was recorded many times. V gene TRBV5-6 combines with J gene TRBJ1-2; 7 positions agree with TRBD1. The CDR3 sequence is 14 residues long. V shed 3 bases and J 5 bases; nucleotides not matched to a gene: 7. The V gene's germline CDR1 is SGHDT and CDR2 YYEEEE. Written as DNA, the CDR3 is TGTGCCAGCAGCTCACAACAGGGGAGATATGGCTACACCTTC. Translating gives CASSSQQGRYGYTF.

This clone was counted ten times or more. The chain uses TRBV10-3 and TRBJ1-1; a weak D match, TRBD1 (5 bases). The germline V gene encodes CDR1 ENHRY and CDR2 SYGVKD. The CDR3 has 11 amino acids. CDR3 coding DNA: TGTGCTGTCGAAAGGGGAAGTGAAGCTTTCTTT. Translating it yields CAVERGSEAFF.

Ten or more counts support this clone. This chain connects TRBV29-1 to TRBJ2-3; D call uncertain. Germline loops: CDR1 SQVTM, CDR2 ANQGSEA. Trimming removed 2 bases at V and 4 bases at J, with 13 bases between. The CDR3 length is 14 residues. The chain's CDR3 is CSVETPQHSDTQYF. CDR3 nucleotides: TGCAGCGTTGAAACGCCGCAACATTCAGATACGCAGTATTTT.

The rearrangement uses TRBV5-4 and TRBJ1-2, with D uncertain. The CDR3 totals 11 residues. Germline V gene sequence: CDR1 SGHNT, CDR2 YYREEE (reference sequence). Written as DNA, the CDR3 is TGTGACTTGCCCCTAGCCTATGGCTACACCTTC. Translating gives CDLPLAYGYTF.

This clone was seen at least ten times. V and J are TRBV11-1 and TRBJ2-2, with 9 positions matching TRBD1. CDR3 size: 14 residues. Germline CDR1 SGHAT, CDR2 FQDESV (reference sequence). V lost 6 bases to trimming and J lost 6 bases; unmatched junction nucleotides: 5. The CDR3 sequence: CASRRDRAAGELFF. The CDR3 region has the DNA TGTGCCAGCAGACGGGACAGGGCAGCCGGGGAGCTGTTTTTT.

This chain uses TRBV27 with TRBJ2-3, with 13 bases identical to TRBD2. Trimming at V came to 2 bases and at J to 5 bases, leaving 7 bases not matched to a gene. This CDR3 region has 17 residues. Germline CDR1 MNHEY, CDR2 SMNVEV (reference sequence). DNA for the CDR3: TGTGCCAGCAGTTTACCAGGACTAGCGGGGGATGGAGATACGCAGTATTTT. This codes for CASSLPGLAGDGDTQYF.

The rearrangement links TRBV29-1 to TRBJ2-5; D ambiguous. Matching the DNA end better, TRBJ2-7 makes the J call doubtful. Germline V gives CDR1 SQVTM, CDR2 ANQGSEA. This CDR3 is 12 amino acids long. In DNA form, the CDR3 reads TGCAGCGTTGAAGACACTATCTACGAGCAGTACTTC. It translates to CSVEDTIYEQYF.

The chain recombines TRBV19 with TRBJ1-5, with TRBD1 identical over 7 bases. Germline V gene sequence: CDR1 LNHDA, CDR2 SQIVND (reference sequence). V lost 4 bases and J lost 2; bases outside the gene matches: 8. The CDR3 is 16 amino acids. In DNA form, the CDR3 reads TGTGCCAGTAGTACCCCGACAGGGAGAGGCAATCAGCCCCAGCATTTT. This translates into CASSTPTGRGNQPQHF.

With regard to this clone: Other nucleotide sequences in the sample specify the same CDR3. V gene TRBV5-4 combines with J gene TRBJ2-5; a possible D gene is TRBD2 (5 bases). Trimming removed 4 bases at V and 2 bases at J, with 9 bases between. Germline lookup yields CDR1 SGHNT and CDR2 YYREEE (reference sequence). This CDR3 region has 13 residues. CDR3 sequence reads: CASSRGSQETQYF. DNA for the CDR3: TGTGCCAGCAGCCGAGGGAGTCAAGAGACCCAGTACTTC.

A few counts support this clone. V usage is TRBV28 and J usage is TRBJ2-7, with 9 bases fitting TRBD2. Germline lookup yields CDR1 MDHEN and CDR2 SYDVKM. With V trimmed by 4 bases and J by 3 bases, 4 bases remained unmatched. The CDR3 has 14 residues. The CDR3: CASSSSGVFYEQYF. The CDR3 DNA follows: TGTGCCAGCAGTTCTAGCGGGGTTTTCTACGAGCAGTACTTC. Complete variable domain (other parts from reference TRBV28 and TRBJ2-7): DVKVTQSSRYLVKRTGEKVFLECVQDMDHENMFWYRQDPGLGLRLIYFSYDVKMKEKGDIPEGYSVSREKKERFSLILESASTNQTSMYLCASSSSGVFYEQYFGPGTRLTVT.

This chain's CDR3 is CAWSIGTSQYF. In DNA form, the CDR3 reads TGTGCCTGGAGTATCGGGACTTCCCAGTACTTC. The V call is TRBV30, the J call TRBJ2-5, with D possibly being TRBD2 (6 bases). Between the trimmed V and J ends, which lost 2 bases and 9 bases, there was a span of 10 bases. The CDR3 spans 11 residues. Looked up from germline, CDR1 is GTSNPN and CDR2 is SVGIG (reference sequence).